The present T cell receptor beta chain was sequenced within a study of lymphopenia after photon versus proton radiotherapy. As to this clone: Its target is unknown.

The assay was immunoSEQ multiplex PCR, and TCRdb's table has in-frame clones only and misses some. The sample lists about 7,300 clones; 90% to 95% were seen once. Germline lookup yields CDR1 LGHNA and CDR2 YSLEER. The CDR3 spans 15 residues. V trimming: 3 bases; J trimming: 4 bases; junction bases outside the gene matches: 6. Study outcomes and limitations: After the lymphocyte nadir, photon-treated repertoires showed oligoclonal expansion, especially of CD8+ Temra cells. Photon-treated patients lost naive T cells and TCR diversity; proton-treated stayed stable. A bigger post-nadir fall in TCR diversity correlated inversely with survival time in deceased patients.

The V call is TRBV4-3, the J call TRBJ1-3; 7 nucleotides match TRBD1. The clonotype comes from a woman between 50 and 59 years old with cholangiocarcinoma. The sequencing here drew on peripheral blood, taken from a patient treated with photon-based radiotherapy. CDR3 coding DNA: TGCGCCAGCAGCCAGTTGACAGGGCGCGGAAACACCATATATTTT. It yields the protein CASSQLTGRGNTIYF.